This T cell receptor (beta chain) is from a study of T-cell memory formation after mild COVID-19. Looking at the study overall: The TCR clusters were mostly specific to one donor.

5'RACE with constant-segment primers built TCRalpha and TCRbeta cDNA libraries with UMIs. Each CDR3 protein gets one entry after TCRdb re-called the 5' RACE reads with MiXCR. The repertoire consists of 350,000 or so distinct CDR3 sequences, with roughly 21% occurring once and the leading ten covering under 15%. Per germline, CDR1 MGHRA and CDR2 YSYEKL. The CDR3 covers 16 residues. V dropped 5 bases and J dropped 2 bases, with 15 bases sitting between them. This clonotype was counted only a few times. Its specificity is not known. Study-wide findings and caveats: While clones contracting from day 15 to 85 were balanced between CD4 and CD8, later expanders leaned CD4+.

The rearrangement uses TRBV4-1 and TRBJ1-4; no definite D call. This receptor was identified in an adult woman who had mild COVID-19 (a few samples of this study predate the infection). Cell type and time point are not known. Sequenced input: PBMCs or a T cell subset sorted from them (not recorded which). The DNA for the CDR3 is TGCGCCAGCAGCGGGGTCTTGACGGCCACTAATGAAAAACTGTTTTTT. This sequence encodes CASSGVLTATNEKLFF.